The entry below describes one TCR beta chain. No antigen is known for it. Healthy Caucasians provided all donations. The data stem from a study of identical twins. The study's findings and limits: Twins shared out-of-frame alpha sequences with excess low generation probability. Reduced insertions were recorded for abundant cord blood beta clonotypes, with no such pattern in memory repertoires.

Trimming stripped 5 bases from V and 9 bases from J, with 11 bases between. This CDR3 is 12 amino acids long. Germline loops: CDR1 LNHDA, CDR2 SQIVND (reference sequence). Addition of a universal primer site occurred through template switching, and cDNA carried unique molecular identifiers. TCRdb itself ran the 5' RACE reads through MiXCR, one entry per CDR3 protein. The data contain about 530,000 distinct CDR3 sequences, about 20% of them singletons. The sample was also linked to a second study, of yellow fever vaccine responses in identical twins.

The sequenced sample consisted of CD4+ T cells sorted from blood. This chain links TRBV19 with TRBJ2-1; D may be TRBD2 (6 bases). The receptor was isolated from a woman under 30 in good health. The CDR3 spells CASSRAGGEQFF. The DNA of the CDR3 is TGTGCCAGTAGTCGGGCCGGGGGTGAGCAGTTCTTC.